This T cell receptor (beta chain) was recovered during a study of type 1 and type 2 diabetes patients. Study overall: The whole study generated 15 million to 20 million paired-end reads.

Genomic DNA was the PCR template. Multiplex PCR with 30 forward and 13 reverse primers amplified the TCR beta CDR3. TCRdb ran MiXCR on the multiplex PCR reads and lists one entry per CDR3 protein. The top ten hold roughly an eighth of the sample, which has more than 250,000 distinct CDR3 sequences, roughly 48% seen once. Study-level points and caveats: Between type 2 diabetes and control samples, V and J usage averaged about 0.97 correlation.

The CDR3 consists of 15 residues. Germline V lookup: CDR1 DFQATT, CDR2 SNEGSKA (reference sequence). V was pared by 0 bases and J by 0 bases, with 3 bases of the junction left unmatched. For this clonotype: Its target is not known.

Each participant gave ten milliliters of peripheral blood. The V and J genes are TRBV20-1 and TRBJ2-3; TRBD2 agrees at 7 bases. Sequencing input: peripheral blood mononuclear cells (PBMCs). The clonotype originates from a man between 18 and 35 years old with type 2 diabetes. Here the CDR3 DNA reads TGCAGTGCTAGAGATAGCGGGTTAAGCACAGATACGCAGTATTTT. Protein sequence: CSARDSGLSTDTQYF.